This TCR beta chain was recorded in a study of beta chain features in type 1 diabetes. Of the isolated RNA, all was reverse transcribed, and so the sequenced material was expressed TCRB transcripts. The repertoire was sequenced with immunoSEQ multiplex PCR; TCRdb's copy has only in-frame clones and lacks some. The sample holds a few hundred thousand clones, around 15% seen once. This clone was counted a few times. This TCR came from a man aged 25-45 years in good health. Sequencing input: central memory CD4+ T cells from blood.

The CDR3 is CSVEDLQRSNTDTQYF. In DNA form, the CDR3 reads TGCAGCGTTGAAGACCTACAGCGGTCTAACACAGATACGCAGTATTTT. The chain couples TRBV29-1 to TRBJ2-3; a weak D match, TRBD2 (5 bases). Germline CDR1 is SQVTM and CDR2 is ANQGSEA. The CDR3 runs 16 residues. Trimming pared 0 bases from V and 2 bases from J, leaving 15 bases between.